This T cell receptor (beta chain) was recovered during a study of cytomegalovirus exposure and HLA in healthy donors. Primers included in the PCR were 60 Vbeta and 13 Jbeta primers. Clones were sequenced by immunoSEQ multiplex PCR, and TCRdb holds only the in-frame ones, with some missing. The data show nearly 100,000 clones, around 77% seen once. Worth noting for this clone: Its antigen is not identified.

V was trimmed by 0 bases and J by 3 bases, leaving 7 bases between them. Per the germline V gene, CDR1 is SGHNT and CDR2 is YYREEE (reference sequence). This CDR3 comprises 14 residues. General observations from the study: Owing to their indistinguishability, certain V segments, notably TRBV6-2 and TRBV6-3, were excluded. CMV serostatus was the only recorded immune exposure for donors.

This receptor was obtained from a woman aged 55-75 years in good health and CMV-seropositive. The chain uses TRBV5-4 and TRBJ1-5; D not certain. The sample comprised PBMCs. CDR3 amino acids: CASSLAGFNQPQHF. CDR3 nucleotide sequence: TGTGCCAGCAGCTTGGCGGGATTCAATCAGCCCCAGCATTTT. Looking up the rest from reference TRBV5-4 and TRBJ1-5 gives the full variable domain: ETGVTQSPTHLIKTRGQQVTLRCSSQSGHNTVSWYQQALGQGPQFIFQYYREEENGRGNFPPRFSGLQFPNYSSELNVNALELDDSALYLCASSLAGFNQPQHFGDGTRLSIL.